One sample yielded the 26 T cell receptor beta chains listed below, sequenced in a study of control samples from healthy donors and cancer patients. Only in-frame clones appear in the TCRdb table, and some are missing; sequencing was by immunoSEQ multiplex PCR. This sample has about 170,000 clones, with roughly nine tenths found just once. The specimen sequenced was blood. The receptors were sampled from a woman under 40 in good health.

The CDR3, as DNA: TGTGCCAGCAGCTTAATCTTGGGAAACACCATATATTTT. Translation: CASSLILGNTIYF. This rearrangement joins TRBV7-9 to TRBJ1-3; the D is unclear. This CDR3 contains 13 residues. CDR1 SEHNR and CDR2 FQNEAQ come from the germline V gene (reference sequence). V lost 2 bases and J 4 bases, leaving 6 bases between the germline ends. Using reference TRBV7-9 and TRBJ1-3 for the parts outside the CDR3, the full variable domain is DTGVSQNPRHKITKRGQNVTFRCDPISEHNRLYWYRQTLGQGPEFLTYFQNEAQLEKSRLLSDRFSAERPKGSFSTLEIQRTEQGDSAMYLCASSLILGNTIYFGEGSWLTVV.

The chain is built from TRBV5-1 and TRBJ2-1, with TRBD2 matching over 11 bases. The J segment lost 7 bases and the V segment lost 4 bases, leaving 7 bases of the junction unmatched. Germline lookup yields CDR1 SGHRS and CDR2 YFSETQ. This CDR3 region has 15 residues. The CDR3 region is CASSPLAGGRNEQFF. CDR3 bases: TGCGCCAGCAGCCCCCTAGCGGGAGGTCGTAATGAGCAGTTCTTC.

The chain couples TRBV6-6 to TRBJ2-4, with 8 bases aligning to TRBD1. This CDR3 contains 12 residues. Looked up from germline, CDR1 is MNHNY and CDR2 is SVGAGI (reference sequence). V dropped 6 bases and J dropped 9; count of bases not matched to a gene: 4. CDR3 coding DNA: TGTGCCAGCAGATCACAGGGGGTCATTCAGTACTTC. Protein product: CASRSQGVIQYF.

The genes are TRBV28 and TRBJ2-7; TRBD2 is a possible D gene (6 bases). This CDR3 is built from 14 residues. Trimming pared 5 bases from V and 0 bases from J, leaving 11 bases between. CDR1 is MDHEN and CDR2 is SYDVKM in the germline V gene. The CDR3 loop is CASSRLGLSYEQYF. The CDR3 DNA reads TGTGCCAGCAGTCGTCTGGGACTCTCCTACGAGCAGTACTTC.

V is TRBV24-1 and J is TRBJ2-4; 9 positions match TRBD1. Germline V gene lookup returns CDR1 KGHDR and CDR2 SFDVKD. V shed 3 bases, J shed 9 bases, and the junction held 8 bases outside the gene matches. This CDR3 is built from 15 residues. CDR3 protein: CATSDRGTGKIIQYF. CDR3 nucleotides: TGTGCCACCAGTGATCGCGGGACAGGGAAGATCATTCAGTACTTC.

The chain joins TRBV6-5 to TRBJ1-1; the D gene is possibly TRBD1 (5 bases). This CDR3 is built from 15 residues. The germline gives CDR1 MNHEY, CDR2 SVGAGI. Trimming took 7 bases from V and 1 from J, leaving 16 bases between them. The CDR3 is CASIPSGGANTEAFF. The CDR3 region has the DNA TGTGCCAGCATTCCCTCGGGGGGTGCGAACACTGAAGCTTTCTTT.

Here the CDR3 reads CASSSDWNTGELFF. The CDR3 DNA sequence: TGTGCCAGCAGCTCAGACTGGAACACCGGGGAGCTGTTTTTT. The chain carries TRBV11-2 and TRBJ2-2; D not certain. CDR1 and CDR2 from the germline V gene are SGHAT and FQNNGV. The CDR3 extends over 14 amino acids. With 4 bases removed from V and 1 base from J, the gap between germline ends came to 7 bases.

The CDR3 nucleotides are TGTGCCAGCAGTTTGTTTCAGGATAATTCACCCCTCCACTTT. Translation: CASSLFQDNSPLHF. The chain employs TRBV27 and TRBJ1-6; no firm D call. This CDR3 has 14 amino acids. The germline CDR1 and CDR2 sequences are MNHEY and SMNVEV (reference sequence). The V end was cut by 3 bases, the J end by 5 bases, with 8 bases between.

This rearrangement joins TRBV5-1 to TRBJ1-1; D not certain. V lost 0 bases and J 2 bases, leaving 5 bases between the germline ends. The CDR3 has 13 amino acids. Germline lookup yields CDR1 SGHRS and CDR2 YFSETQ. CDR3 nucleotide sequence: TGCGCCAGCAGCTTGGGATTCAACACTGAAGCTTTCTTT. It yields the protein CASSLGFNTEAFF.

The chain has TRBV29-1 and TRBJ2-6; D not resolved. The CDR3 covers 13 residues. Trimming removed 5 bases from V and 0 bases from J, with 5 bases in between. CDR1 is SQVTM, CDR2 ANQGSEA, per germline. The CDR3 loop is CSVRVSGANVLTF. CDR3 DNA sequence: TGCAGCGTTCGGGTCTCTGGGGCCAACGTCCTGACTTTC. The variable domain in full, completed from reference TRBV29-1 and TRBJ2-6, reads SAVISQKPSRDICQRGTSLTIQCQVDSQVTMMFWYRQQPGQSLTLIATANQGSEATYESGFVIDKFPISRPNLTFSTLTVSNMSPEDSSIYLCSVRVSGANVLTFGAGSRLTVL.

The chain recombines TRBV9 with TRBJ1-4, with 8 bases matching TRBD1. Germline values: CDR1 SGDLS, CDR2 YYNGEE. The CDR3 runs 15 residues. The V segment lost 4 bases and the J segment 3 bases; nucleotides outside the gene matches: 5. The CDR3 sequence: CASSPSGGSNEKLFF. CDR3 DNA sequence: TGTGCCAGCAGCCCCTCAGGGGGCTCTAATGAAAAACTGTTTTTT.

Turning to this clone: One junction end does not reproduce the germline sequence, and a read error may be involved. Other DNA sequences within the sample encode an identical CDR3. J is TRBJ2-5 and V is TRBV6-5, with 9 bases matching TRBD1. Germline V lookup: CDR1 MNHEY, CDR2 SVGAGI. The length of the CDR3 is 14 residues. Written as DNA, the CDR3 is TGTGCCAGCAGCTACTGGACAGGGGAAGAGACCCAGTACTTC. Translated: CASSYWTGEETQYF.

The chain combines TRBV11-3 with TRBJ1-6; possibly TRBD1 for D (6 bases). V was pared by 3 bases and J by 2 bases, with 11 bases between. This CDR3 comprises 16 residues. CDR1 is SGHNT and CDR2 is YENEEA in the germline V gene. The CDR3 loop is CASSLETGPYNSPLHF. The CDR3 region has the DNA TGTGCCAGCAGCTTGGAAACAGGGCCCTATAATTCACCCCTCCACTTT.

V usage is TRBV9 and J usage is TRBJ2-1, with 11 bases matching TRBD1. Losses at the gene ends were 4 bases for V and 8 bases for J; bases not matched to a gene: 5. The CDR3 is 14 amino acids. Germline CDR1 reads SGDLS; CDR2 reads YYNGEE. The chain's CDR3 is CASSLWTGGDEQFF. CDR3 in DNA: TGTGCCAGCAGCTTATGGACAGGGGGCGATGAGCAGTTCTTC.

The chain employs TRBV11-3 and TRBJ1-5, with 8 bases lining up with TRBD1. The CDR3 totals 15 residues. With 3 bases clipped from V and 0 bases from J, the junction kept 1 base outside the gene matches. Per germline, CDR1 SGHNT and CDR2 YENEEA. CDR3 DNA: TGTGCCAGCAGCTTGACAGGGGATAGCAATCAGCCCCAGCATTTT. It codes for CASSLTGDSNQPQHF.

The chain couples TRBV9 to TRBJ2-5; possibly TRBD1 or TRBD2 for D (5 bases each). V lost 0 bases, J lost 2 bases, and 11 bases lay in between. The CDR3 runs 15 residues. Per the germline V gene, CDR1 is SGDLS and CDR2 is YYNGEE. The DNA of the CDR3 is TGTGCCAGCAGCGTAGGTGGGACGGAACAAGAGACCCAGTACTTC. Protein product: CASSVGGTEQETQYF.

The chain uses TRBV19 and TRBJ1-1; the match to TRBD1 covers 8 bases. The CDR3 is 17 residues long. Trimming cost V 1 base and J 0 bases; bases outside gene matches: 7. Germline values: CDR1 LNHDA, CDR2 SQIVND (reference sequence). The CDR3 spells CASSIGTGRPLNTEAFF. The DNA of the CDR3 is TGTGCCAGTAGTATAGGGACAGGGAGACCATTGAACACTGAAGCTTTCTTT.

As DNA, the CDR3 is TGTGCCAGCTCACCACAGGGATTTGTATACAATGAGCAGTTCTTC. This encodes CASSPQGFVYNEQFF. V is TRBV18 and J is TRBJ2-1; D remains unclear. Trimming pared 1 base from V and 4 bases from J, leaving 11 bases between. The CDR3 is made up of 15 amino acids. Germline CDR1 is KGHSH and CDR2 is LQKENI.

This rearrangement joins TRBV7-6 to TRBJ1-6, with 8 nucleotides matching TRBD1. The CDR3 runs 15 residues. The V gene's germline CDR1 is SGHVS and CDR2 FNYEAQ. V shed 3 bases, J shed 7 bases, and the junction held 5 bases outside the gene matches. CDR3 DNA sequence: TGTGCCAGCAGCTTGGCAGGGGGCGCAAATTCACCCCTCCACTTT. The encoded protein is CASSLAGGANSPLHF.

The chain has TRBV9 and TRBJ2-7; 8 nucleotides agree with TRBD1. The germline CDR1 and CDR2 sequences are SGDLS and YYNGEE. There are 15 residues in the CDR3. The ends lost 2 bases at V and 4 bases at J; junction bases unmatched: 8. Written as DNA, the CDR3 is TGTGCCAGCAGCGTGACAGGACAGGGCAATTACGAGCAGTACTTC. This translates into CASSVTGQGNYEQYF.

The CDR3 here is CASSLEGGARTDTQYF. The CDR3 nucleotides read TGTGCCAGCAGCTTAGAGGGGGGAGCTCGCACAGATACGCAGTATTTT. The genes are TRBV7-9 and TRBJ2-3; D possibly uses TRBD1 or TRBD2 (6 bases each). CDR1 and CDR2 from the germline V gene are SEHNR and FQNEAQ (reference sequence). The CDR3 runs to 16 residues. V was cut by 1 base and J by 1 base, with 12 bases left in between. Full variable domain (missing parts from reference TRBV7-9 and TRBJ2-3): DTGVSQNPRHKITKRGQNVTFRCDPISEHNRLYWYRQTLGQGPEFLTYFQNEAQLEKSRLLSDRFSAERPKGSFSTLEIQRTEQGDSAMYLCASSLEGGARTDTQYFGPGTRLTVL.

This clone is labeled as medium-sized. V is TRBV4-3 and J is TRBJ2-6; unclear D gene. Germline V lookup: CDR1 LGHNA, CDR2 YSLEER. CDR3 length equals 16 residues. The V end was cut by 0 bases, the J end by 2 bases, with 8 bases between. The DNA for the CDR3 is TGCGCCAGCAGCCAAGACCCGGATACTGGGGCCAACGTCCTGACTTTC. Protein sequence: CASSQDPDTGANVLTF.

The rearrangement links TRBV18 to TRBJ1-6; D remains unclear. Germline CDR1 is KGHSH and CDR2 is LQKENI. V lost 3 bases to trimming and J lost 6 bases, with 9 bases between them. The length of the CDR3 is 14 residues. CDR3 residues: CASSPTRFNSPLHF. The CDR3 coding sequence is TGTGCCAGCTCACCGACGAGGTTTAATTCACCCCTCCACTTT.

This rearrangement joins TRBV9 to TRBJ2-3; D is possibly TRBD2 (5 bases). The length of the CDR3 is 13 residues. Trimming stripped 0 bases from V and 8 bases from J, with 10 bases between. Germline CDR1 is SGDLS and CDR2 is YYNGEE. CDR3 region: CASSVGGPSTQYF. The CDR3 DNA reads TGTGCCAGCAGCGTAGGAGGGCCAAGTACGCAGTATTTT. The variable domain in full, completed from reference TRBV9 and TRBJ2-3, reads DSGVTQTPKHLITATGQRVTLRCSPRSGDLSVYWYQQSLDQGLQFLIQYYNGEERAKGNILERFSAQQFPDLHSELNLSSLELGDSALYFCASSVGGPSTQYFGPGTRLTVL.

The V gene is TRBV3-1 (or the pseudogene TRBV3-2), the J gene TRBJ1-1; tentative D call: TRBD1 (6 bases). The CDR3 length is 15 residues. The germline V gene has CDR1 LGHDT and CDR2 YNNKEL (reference sequence). V lost 4 bases to trimming and J lost 0 bases, with 12 bases between them. CDR3 coding DNA: TGTGCCAGCAGCCCTCATGGACAGCTGAACACTGAAGCTTTCTTT. Translation gives CASSPHGQLNTEAFF.

The chain is built from TRBV19 and TRBJ1-1; 7 nucleotides match TRBD1. Germline-derived CDR1 and CDR2 are LNHDA and SQIVND (reference sequence). The CDR3 has 14 amino acids. J was trimmed by 5 bases and V by 3 bases; bases with no gene match: 6. The CDR3 region has the DNA TGTGCCAGTAGTATTGGGTCAGGGGGGACTGAAGCTTTCTTT. Its protein is CASSIGSGGTEAFF.